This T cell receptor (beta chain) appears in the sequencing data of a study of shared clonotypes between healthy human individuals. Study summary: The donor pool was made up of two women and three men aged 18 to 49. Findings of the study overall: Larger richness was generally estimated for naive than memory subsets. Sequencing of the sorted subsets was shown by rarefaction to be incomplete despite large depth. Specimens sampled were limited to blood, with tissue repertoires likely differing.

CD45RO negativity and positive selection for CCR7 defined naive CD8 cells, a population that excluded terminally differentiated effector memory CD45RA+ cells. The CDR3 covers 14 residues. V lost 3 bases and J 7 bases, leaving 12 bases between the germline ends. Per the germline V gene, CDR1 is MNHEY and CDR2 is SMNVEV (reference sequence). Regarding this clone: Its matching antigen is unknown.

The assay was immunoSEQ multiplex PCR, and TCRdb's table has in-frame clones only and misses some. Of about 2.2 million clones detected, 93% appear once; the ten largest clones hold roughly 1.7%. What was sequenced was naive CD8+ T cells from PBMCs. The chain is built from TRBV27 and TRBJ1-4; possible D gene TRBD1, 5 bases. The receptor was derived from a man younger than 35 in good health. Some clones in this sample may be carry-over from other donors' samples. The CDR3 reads CASSFGGSGEKLFF. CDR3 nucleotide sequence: TGTGCCAGCAGTTTCGGGGGATCGGGTGAAAAACTGTTTTTT.